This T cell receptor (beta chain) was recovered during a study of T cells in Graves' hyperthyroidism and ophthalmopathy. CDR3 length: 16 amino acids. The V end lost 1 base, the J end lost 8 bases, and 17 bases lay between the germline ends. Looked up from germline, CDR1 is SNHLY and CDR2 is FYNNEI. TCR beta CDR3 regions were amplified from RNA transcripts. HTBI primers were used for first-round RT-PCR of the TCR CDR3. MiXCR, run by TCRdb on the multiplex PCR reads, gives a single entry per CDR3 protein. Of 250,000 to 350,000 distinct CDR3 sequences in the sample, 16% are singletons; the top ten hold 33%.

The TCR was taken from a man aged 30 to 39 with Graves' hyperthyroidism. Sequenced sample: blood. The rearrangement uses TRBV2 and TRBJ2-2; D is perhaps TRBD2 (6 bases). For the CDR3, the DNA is TGTGCCAGCAGTGAAGTGGGGGGAGTGGTGAGTGGGGAGCTGTTTTTT. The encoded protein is CASSEVGGVVSGELFF.